This T cell receptor beta chain was profiled in a study of Graves' ophthalmopathy and Graves' hyperthyroidism. V dropped 0 bases and J dropped 5 bases, with 13 bases sitting between them. The V gene's germline CDR1 is MNHEY and CDR2 SMNVEV (reference sequence). The CDR3 is 15 amino acids. At least ten counts were recorded for this clonotype. Its antigen is unknown. Amplification targeted the TCR beta CDR3 regions, with RNA transcripts as the source material. Second-round multiplex PCR came after first-round RT-PCR with HTBI primers. Via MiXCR, TCRdb re-called the multiplex PCR reads, giving one row per CDR3 protein. Here the sample spans over 150,000 distinct CDR3 sequences, roughly two fifths being singletons. Study-level findings and limits: From stable hyperthyroidism, ophthalmopathy was separated by a 13-signature model with 85% to 90% sensitivity and over 70% specificity.

What was sequenced was peripheral blood. V usage is TRBV27 and J usage is TRBJ2-5; D not certain. The TCR originated in a woman in her thirties or forties with Graves' ophthalmopathy. The DNA for the CDR3 is TGTGCCAGCAGTTTATCATCCGGGCGAAGGGAGACCCAGTACTTC. It specifies CASSLSSGRRETQYF.